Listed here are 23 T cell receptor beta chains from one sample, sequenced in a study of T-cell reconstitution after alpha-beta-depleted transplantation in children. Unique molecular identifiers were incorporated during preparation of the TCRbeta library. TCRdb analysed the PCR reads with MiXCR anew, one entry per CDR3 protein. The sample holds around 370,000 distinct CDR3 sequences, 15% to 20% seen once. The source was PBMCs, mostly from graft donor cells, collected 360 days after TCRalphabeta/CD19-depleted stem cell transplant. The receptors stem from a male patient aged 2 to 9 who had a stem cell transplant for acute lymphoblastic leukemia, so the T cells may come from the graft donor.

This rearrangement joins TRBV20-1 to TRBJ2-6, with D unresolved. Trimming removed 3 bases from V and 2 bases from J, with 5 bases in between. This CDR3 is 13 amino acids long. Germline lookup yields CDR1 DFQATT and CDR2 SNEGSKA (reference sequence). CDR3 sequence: CSARYPGANVLTF. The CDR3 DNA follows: TGCAGTGCTAGGTATCCTGGGGCCAACGTCCTGACTTTC.

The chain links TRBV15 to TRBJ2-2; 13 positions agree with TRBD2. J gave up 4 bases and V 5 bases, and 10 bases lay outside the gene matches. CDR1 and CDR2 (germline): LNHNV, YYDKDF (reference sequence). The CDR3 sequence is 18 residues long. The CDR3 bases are TGTGCCACCAGCCTCAGCAGGACTAGCGGGAGTGTCACCGGGGAGCTGTTTTTT. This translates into CATSLSRTSGSVTGELFF.

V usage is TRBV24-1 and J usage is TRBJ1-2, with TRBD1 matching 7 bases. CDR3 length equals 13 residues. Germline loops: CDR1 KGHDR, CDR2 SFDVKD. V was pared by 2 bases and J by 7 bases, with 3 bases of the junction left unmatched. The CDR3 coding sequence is TGTGCCACCAGTGATTACAGGGGTGGTGGCTACACCTTC. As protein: CATSDYRGGGYTF.

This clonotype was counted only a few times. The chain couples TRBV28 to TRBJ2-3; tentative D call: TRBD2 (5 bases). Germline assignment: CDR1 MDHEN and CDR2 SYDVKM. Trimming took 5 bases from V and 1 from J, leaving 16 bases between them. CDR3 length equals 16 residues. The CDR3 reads CASSPLRLSGTDTQYF. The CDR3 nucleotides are TGTGCCAGCAGTCCCCTCAGACTATCCGGCACAGATACGCAGTATTTT.

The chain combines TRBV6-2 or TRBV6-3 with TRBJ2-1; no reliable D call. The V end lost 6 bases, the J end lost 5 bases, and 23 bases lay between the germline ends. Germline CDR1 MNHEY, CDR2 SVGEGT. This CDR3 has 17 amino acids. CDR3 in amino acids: CASSSPKSRTPHNEQFF. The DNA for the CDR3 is TGTGCCAGCAGCTCCCCAAAGTCCCGAACCCCCCACAATGAGCAGTTCTTC.

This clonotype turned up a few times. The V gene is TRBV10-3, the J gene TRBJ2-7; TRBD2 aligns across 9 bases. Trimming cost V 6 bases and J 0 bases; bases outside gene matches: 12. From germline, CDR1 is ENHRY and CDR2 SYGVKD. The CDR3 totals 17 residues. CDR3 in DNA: TGTGCCATCAGGCCTAGAATTGGACTAGCGCGCTCCTACGAGCAGTACTTC. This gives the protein CAIRPRIGLARSYEQYF.

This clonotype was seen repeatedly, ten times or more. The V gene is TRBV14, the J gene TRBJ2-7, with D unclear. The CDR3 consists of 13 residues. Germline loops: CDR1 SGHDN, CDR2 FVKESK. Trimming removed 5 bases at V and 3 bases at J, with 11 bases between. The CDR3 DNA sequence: TGTGCCAGCAGCTCTTCCACATTCTACGAGCAGTACTTC. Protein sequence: CASSSSTFYEQYF.

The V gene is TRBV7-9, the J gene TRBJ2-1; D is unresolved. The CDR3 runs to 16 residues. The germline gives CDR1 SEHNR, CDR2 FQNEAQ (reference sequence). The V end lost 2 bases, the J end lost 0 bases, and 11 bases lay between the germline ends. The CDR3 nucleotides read TGTGCCAGCAGCTTATCCCCTCCAGGCTCCTACAATGAGCAGTTCTTC. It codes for CASSLSPPGSYNEQFF.

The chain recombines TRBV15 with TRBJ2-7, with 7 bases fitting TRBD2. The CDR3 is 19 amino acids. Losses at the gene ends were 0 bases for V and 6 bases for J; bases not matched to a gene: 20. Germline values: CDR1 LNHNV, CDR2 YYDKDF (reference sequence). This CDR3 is CATSRDGRETGGLRSEQYF. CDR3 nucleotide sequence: TGTGCCACCAGCAGAGATGGGCGTGAGACGGGAGGATTACGAAGCGAGCAGTACTTC.

This CDR3 is CASSAPRLAEQFF. The CDR3 bases are TGTGCCAGCAGTGCACCTCGACTAGCGGAGCAGTTCTTC. The chain couples TRBV12-3 or TRBV12-4 to TRBJ2-1; 8 bases are a match to TRBD2. This CDR3 region has 13 residues. Unmatched junction bases numbered 7, after V lost 5 bases and J lost 10 bases.

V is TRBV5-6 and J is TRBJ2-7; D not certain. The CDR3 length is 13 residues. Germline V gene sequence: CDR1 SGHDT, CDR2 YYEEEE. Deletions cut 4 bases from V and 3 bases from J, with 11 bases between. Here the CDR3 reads CASSPRLVYEQYF. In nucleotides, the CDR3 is TGTGCCAGCAGCCCCCGGCTCGTCTACGAGCAGTACTTC.

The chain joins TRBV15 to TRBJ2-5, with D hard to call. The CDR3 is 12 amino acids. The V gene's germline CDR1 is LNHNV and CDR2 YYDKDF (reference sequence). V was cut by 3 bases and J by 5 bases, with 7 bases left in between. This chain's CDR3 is CATSSLEETQYF. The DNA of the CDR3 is TGTGCCACCAGCAGTTTGGAGGAGACCCAGTACTTC.

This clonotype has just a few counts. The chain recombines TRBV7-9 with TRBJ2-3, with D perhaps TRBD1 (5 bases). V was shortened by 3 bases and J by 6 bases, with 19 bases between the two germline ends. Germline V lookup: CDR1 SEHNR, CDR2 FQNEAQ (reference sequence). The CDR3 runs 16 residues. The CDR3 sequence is CASSFGRGKRSDTQYF. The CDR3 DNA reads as TGTGCCAGCAGCTTTGGTAGGGGAAAACGATCGGATACGCAGTATTTT.

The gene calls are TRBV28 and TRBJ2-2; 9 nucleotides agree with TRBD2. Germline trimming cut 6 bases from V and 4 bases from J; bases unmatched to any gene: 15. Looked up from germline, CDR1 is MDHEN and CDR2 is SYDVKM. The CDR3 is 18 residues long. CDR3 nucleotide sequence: TGTGCCAGCAGCCCTGCTCTGGCGGGAGGGCCGGGCACCGGGGAGCTGTTTTTT. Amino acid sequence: CASSPALAGGPGTGELFF.

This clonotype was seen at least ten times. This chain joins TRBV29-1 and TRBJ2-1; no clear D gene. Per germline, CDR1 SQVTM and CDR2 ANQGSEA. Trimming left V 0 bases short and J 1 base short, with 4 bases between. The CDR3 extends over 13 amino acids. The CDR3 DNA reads TGCAGCGTTGAAGACTGGTCCTACAATGAGCAGTTCTTC. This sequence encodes CSVEDWSYNEQFF.

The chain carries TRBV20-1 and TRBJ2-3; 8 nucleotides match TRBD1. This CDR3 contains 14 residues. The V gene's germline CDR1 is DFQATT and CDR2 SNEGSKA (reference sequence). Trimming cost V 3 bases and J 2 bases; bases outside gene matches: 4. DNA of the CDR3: TGCAGTGCTAGTGGACAGGGCAACACAGATACGCAGTATTTT. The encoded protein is CSASGQGNTDTQYF.

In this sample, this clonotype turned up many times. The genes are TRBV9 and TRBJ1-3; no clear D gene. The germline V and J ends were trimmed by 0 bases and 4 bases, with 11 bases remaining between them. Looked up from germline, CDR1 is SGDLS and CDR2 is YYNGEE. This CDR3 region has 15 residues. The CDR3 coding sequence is TGTGCCAGCAGCGTAGAAATCACTCTGGGAAACACCATATATTTT. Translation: CASSVEITLGNTIYF.

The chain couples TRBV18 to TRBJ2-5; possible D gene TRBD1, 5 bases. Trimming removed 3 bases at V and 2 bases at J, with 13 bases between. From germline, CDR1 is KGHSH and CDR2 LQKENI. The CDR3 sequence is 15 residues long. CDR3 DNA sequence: TGTGCCAGCTCACCGCAATCAGGGTGGCAAGAGACCCAGTACTTC. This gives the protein CASSPQSGWQETQYF. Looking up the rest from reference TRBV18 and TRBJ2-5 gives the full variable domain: NAGVMQNPRHLVRRRGQEARLRCSPMKGHSHVYWYRQLPEEGLKFMVYLQKENIIDESGMPKERFSAEFPKEGPSILRIQQVVRGDSAAYFCASSPQSGWQETQYFGPGTRLLVL.

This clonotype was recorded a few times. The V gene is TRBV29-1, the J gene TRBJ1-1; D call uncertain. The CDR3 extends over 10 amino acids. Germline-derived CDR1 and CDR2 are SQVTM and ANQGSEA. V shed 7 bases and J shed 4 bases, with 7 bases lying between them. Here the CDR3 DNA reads TGCAGCGCCACAAGCACTGAAGCTTTCTTT. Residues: CSATSTEAFF.

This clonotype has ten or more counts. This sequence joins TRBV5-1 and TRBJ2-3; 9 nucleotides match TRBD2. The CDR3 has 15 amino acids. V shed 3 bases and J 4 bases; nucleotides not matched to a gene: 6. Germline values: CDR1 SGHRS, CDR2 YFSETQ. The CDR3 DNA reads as TGCGCCAGCAGCTCCGCGGGAGGGCCTTCAGATACGCAGTATTTT. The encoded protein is CASSSAGGPSDTQYF. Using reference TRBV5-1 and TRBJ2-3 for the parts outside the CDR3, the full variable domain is KAGVTQTPRYLIKTRGQQVTLSCSPISGHRSVSWYQQTPGQGLQFLFEYFSETQRNKGNFPGRFSGRQFSNSRSEMNVSTLELGDSALYLCASSSAGGPSDTQYFGPGTRLTVL.

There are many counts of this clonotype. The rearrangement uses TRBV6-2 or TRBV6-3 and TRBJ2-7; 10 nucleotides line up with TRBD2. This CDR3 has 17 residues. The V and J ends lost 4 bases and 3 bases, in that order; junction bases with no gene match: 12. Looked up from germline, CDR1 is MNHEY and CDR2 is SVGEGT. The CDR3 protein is CASSSLASGSYNYEQYF. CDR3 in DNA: TGTGCCAGCAGTTCATTGGCTAGCGGGAGTTACAACTACGAGCAGTACTTC.

The CDR3 loop is CASSQQPRPTYNEQFF. In DNA, the CDR3 is TGTGCCAGCAGCCAACAGCCCCGGCCTACCTACAATGAGCAGTTCTTC. The chain couples TRBV3-1 to TRBJ2-1, with D unclear. The CDR3 length is 16 residues. Germline values: CDR1 LGHDT, CDR2 YNNKEL (reference sequence). V was pared by 2 bases and J by 2 bases, with 13 bases between.

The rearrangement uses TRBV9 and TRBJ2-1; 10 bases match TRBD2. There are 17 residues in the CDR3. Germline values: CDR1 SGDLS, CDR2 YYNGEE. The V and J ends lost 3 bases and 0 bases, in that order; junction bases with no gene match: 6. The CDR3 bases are TGTGCCAGCAGCGCAGAGGCTAGCGGGAGCTCCTACAATGAGCAGTTCTTC. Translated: CASSAEASGSSYNEQFF.